This T cell receptor (beta chain) was identified in a study of shared clonotypes between healthy human individuals. Study-wide results and caveats: The study found lower generation probabilities in non-shared clonotypes than in those shared by all four donors.

The split of CD4+ cells yielded CD45RA+ naive and CD45RA-negative memory subsets. The CDR3 contains 15 residues. J lost 2 bases, V lost 4 bases, and 4 bases had no gene match. The germline V gene encodes CDR1 SGHRS and CDR2 YFSETQ. Method: immunoSEQ multiplex PCR; TCRdb's copy keeps in-frame clones and lacks some. The table includes 2,500,000 or so clones, 85% to 95% detected once. This clone was seen only once. Its specificity is unknown. This receptor was identified in a man aged 18 to 30 in good health. Sample: naive CD4+ T cells sorted from blood. Noted subset: CD45RA+ positively selected. This chain links TRBV5-1 with TRBJ1-4; TRBD1 matches 8 bases. In nucleotides, the CDR3 is TGCGCCAGCAGCGCCGGACAGGGCACTAATGAAAAACTGTTTTTT. Residues: CASSAGQGTNEKLFF.